This T cell receptor (beta chain) was sequenced for a study of T cell clonality in common variable immunodeficiency (dated by TCRdb to about 2015). The study at large found these results: Even though DNA input was equal, the average per sample came to 80,000 to 100,000 unique sequences for controls compared with approximately 29,000 for CVID samples. It was noted by the authors that sequencing of the repertoires of T cell subpopulations would be needed to clarify the cause of the increased clonality in CVID. CVID TCRbeta sequences were reported to have fewer deletions and N-nucleotide insertions and to lack highly modified clones with 13 or more V deletions. Correlations between repertoire features and clinical complications were limited by patient heterogeneity within the CVID cohort. TCRbeta clonality was higher in CVID subjects than in healthy controls (t-test p = 0.018), and the increase was most characteristic of about a third of subjects. Healthy controls shared more TCRbeta clones with each other than CVID subjects shared among themselves (p < 0.0001).

This clone was counted between two and nine times. The target of this receptor is not known. The read halts 3 residues ahead of the CDR3 end, with the missing end drawn from the germline J gene. Looking up the germline V gene yields CDR1 SGHTA and CDR2 FQGTGA. Counted from cysteine to phenylalanine, this CDR3 has 15 amino acids. Part of the CDR3 DNA is given, 36 bases translated from base 1. Predominantly Caucasian heritage was noted among both the CVID patients and the healthy controls. From each donor, roughly 4.5 to 8 ml of heparinized peripheral whole blood was collected. Genomic DNA from adults with common variable immune deficiency (CVID) and from healthy adult controls was used for sequencing of TCRbeta CDR3 repertoires. A total of some 22 healthy adult volunteers (about 12 female and around ten male; age range about 20 to 66 years, mean age around 35) were included in the control group. Diluted blood was subjected to density centrifugation over Hypaque 1077 or Ficoll-Paque for isolation of peripheral blood mononuclear cells. Unsorted mononuclear cells served as the source of genomic DNA, which was extracted either by Qiagen column purification or by a centrifugation-based method.

For sequencing input, CVID and control samples contributed equivalent amounts of genomic DNA. For every sample, a 60 bp segment covering the rearranged TCRbeta CDR3 region was amplified and then sequenced. TCRbeta amplification used the immunoSEQ assay, a bias-corrected multiplex PCR with high-throughput sequencing. Per the original workflow: Every unique nucleotide sequence was considered a clone and was annotated with V, D and J genes, copy number and frequency. Sequences were labeled productive if in frame, and non-productive if out of frame or containing stop codons. Clonality was calculated from Shannon's entropy as previously described. The predicted amino acid sequences of productive clones were used to derive mean CDR3 Kyte-Doolittle hydropathy. Using the R hclust function, scaled V gene usage was clustered hierarchically with Manhattan distance and complete linkage. Sharing of clones by CDR3 amino acid sequence was evaluated through resampling of 12 repertoires per group over 100 rounds. Repertoires were searched for 65 to 75 published EBV-specific and around 230 published CMV-specific TCRbeta sequences. After a couple of CVID samples that produced fewer than 10,000 sequences were dropped from the analysis, 42 CVID repertoires remained. TCRdb obtained this table from immuneACCESS and retained in-frame rearrangements with V and J assigned. These tables miss some clones; where compared with another copy, unresolved V genes account for less than half of the shortfall, and the remainder is unexplained. V, J and clone size are taken as reported in that table, and D and trimming were inferred from the DNA itself. This sample has some 42,000 clones in the table, none counted a single time. 1.3% to 1.5% of the sample lies in the top ten.

This TCR came from a person aged 18 to 70 in good health. Sequenced input: peripheral blood mononuclear cells. The V gene is TRBV7-3 and the J gene is TRBJ1-2; D gene: possibly TRBD1, on 6 matching bases. The CDR3 in this case is CASSEGVGSYNDYTF. Incomplete CDR3 DNA: TGTGCCAGCAGTGAGGGGGTAGGGTCCTACAATGAC.